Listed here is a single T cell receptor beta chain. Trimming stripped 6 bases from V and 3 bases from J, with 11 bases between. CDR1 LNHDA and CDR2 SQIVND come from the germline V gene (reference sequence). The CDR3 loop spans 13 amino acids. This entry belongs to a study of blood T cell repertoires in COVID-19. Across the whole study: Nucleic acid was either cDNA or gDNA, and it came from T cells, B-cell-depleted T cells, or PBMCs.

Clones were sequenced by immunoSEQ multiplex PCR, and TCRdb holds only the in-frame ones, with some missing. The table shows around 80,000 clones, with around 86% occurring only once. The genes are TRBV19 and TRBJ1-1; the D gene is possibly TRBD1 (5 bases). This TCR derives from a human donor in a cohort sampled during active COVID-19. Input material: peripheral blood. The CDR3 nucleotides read TGTGCCAGTAGCCAGGGAAGCCACACTGAAGCTTTCTTT. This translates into CASSQGSHTEAFF.